Below are 23 T cell receptor beta chains sequenced from a single sample in a study of T cells after yellow fever vaccination. MiXCR, run by TCRdb on the 5' RACE reads, gives a single entry per CDR3 protein. The sample carries about 300,000 distinct CDR3 sequences, less than 9.5% recorded once. The material sequenced was CD4+ T cells sorted from PBMCs, taken 5 days after the yellow fever booster vaccination. These receptors were taken from a man in his late teens or twenties who received the YFV17D yellow fever vaccine.

This clonotype was detected only a few times. This chain connects TRBV5-1 to TRBJ1-2; D not certain. The CDR3 loop spans 14 amino acids. Deletions cut 4 bases from V and 4 bases from J, with 14 bases between. CDR1 and CDR2 from the germline V gene are SGHRS and YFSETQ. CDR3 protein: CASSPNESPYGYTF. Written as DNA, the CDR3 is TGCGCCAGCAGCCCGAATGAAAGTCCCTATGGCTACACCTTC.

This chain links TRBV21-1 with TRBJ2-2. TRBV21-1 is termed a pseudogene. CDR3 size: 18 residues. The CDR3 sequence is CASSKAPWSDPHTGELFF. The DNA for the CDR3 is TGTGCCAGCAGCAAAGCGCCATGGAGCGACCCGCACACCGGGGAGCTGTTTTTT.

The table lists this clonotype with a few counts. This chain joins TRBV5-1 and TRBJ2-7; D is possibly TRBD2 (7 bases). Between the trimmed V and J ends, which lost 3 bases and 6 bases, there was a span of 25 bases. Germline CDR1 reads SGHRS; CDR2 reads YFSETQ. There are 17 residues in the CDR3. The CDR3 nucleotides are TGCGCCAGCAGCTCCTCCCCGGGGGGCGCGGGATTCGGCGAGCAGTACTTC. It yields the protein CASSSSPGGAGFGEQYF.

The chain is built from TRBV7-6 and TRBJ1-6; possible D gene TRBD1, 5 bases. CDR3 length: 17 amino acids. V was clipped by 5 bases and J by 10 bases, with 24 bases between them. In germline, CDR1 is SGHVS, CDR2 FNYEAQ. CDR3 coding DNA: TGTGCCAGCAGCCCCCCGGCTGTAGCGGGGCCCGGGTCACCCCTCCACTTT. It specifies CASSPPAVAGPGSPLHF.

In its sample, this clonotype was seen a few times. This chain links TRBV7-9 with TRBJ2-1; 7 nucleotides agree with TRBD1. Germline CDR1 SEHNR, CDR2 FQNEAQ (reference sequence). This CDR3 region has 14 residues. J was trimmed by 5 bases and V by 1 base; bases with no gene match: 2. CDR3 DNA sequence: TGTGCCAGCAGCTTAGGGGACAGTAACAATGAGCAGTTCTTC. It codes for CASSLGDSNNEQFF.

V and J are TRBV4-3 and TRBJ1-2; D remains unclear. Germline assignment: CDR1 LGHNA and CDR2 YSLEER. The CDR3 is 12 amino acids. The V end was cut by 10 bases, the J end by 2 bases, with 11 bases between. The CDR3 sequence is CATGGRNYGYTF. The CDR3 nucleotides are TGCGCCACCGGAGGTAGGAACTATGGCTACACCTTC.

The chain recombines TRBV12-3 or TRBV12-4 with TRBJ2-5, with D tentatively TRBD1 or TRBD2 (5 bases each). V lost 7 bases and J lost 3, with 15 bases in between. The CDR3 extends over 14 amino acids. The CDR3 is CASTPFGTEETQYF. CDR3 sequence (DNA): TGTGCCAGCACCCCCTTTGGGACGGAAGAGACCCAGTACTTC.

The CDR3 bases are TGCGCCAGCAGCTTGGGTCAACTAGCGGTTACAGATACGCAGTATTTT. This sequence encodes CASSLGQLAVTDTQYF. V and J are TRBV5-1 and TRBJ2-3, with 8 bases aligning to TRBD2. Germline V gene lookup returns CDR1 SGHRS and CDR2 YFSETQ. This CDR3 has 16 residues. The junction had 6 bases not matched to a gene; V was cut back by 0 bases and J by 3 bases.

This clonotype was seen a handful of times. J is TRBJ2-3 and V is TRBV5-1; TRBD2 aligns across 9 bases. The CDR3 totals 18 residues. The V gene end was trimmed by 4 bases and the J gene end by 0 bases; junction bases not matched to a gene: 12. Per the germline V gene, CDR1 is SGHRS and CDR2 is YFSETQ. In DNA, the CDR3 is TGCGCCAGCAGCGTTCTAGCGGGGATCGCTCCTAGCACAGATACGCAGTATTTT. It codes for CASSVLAGIAPSTDTQYF.

The V gene is TRBV7-9, the J gene TRBJ2-3, with D possibly TRBD1 on 6 matching bases. Germline assignment: CDR1 SEHNR and CDR2 FQNEAQ (reference sequence). Trimming stripped 6 bases from V and 5 bases from J, with 9 bases between. This CDR3 region has 12 residues. CDR3 in amino acids: CASRGAGDTQYF. CDR3 bases: TGTGCCAGCAGGGGGGCGGGAGATACGCAGTATTTT.

The sample holds one count of this clonotype. The CDR3: CASSSEVLRGYTF. DNA for the CDR3: TGCGCCAGCAGCTCGGAGGTTCTGCGCGGCTACACCTTC. J is TRBJ1-2 and V is TRBV5-1, with D unclear. The V gene lost 3 bases and the J gene lost 8 bases, with 14 bases spanning the gap. In germline, CDR1 is SGHRS, CDR2 YFSETQ. This CDR3 is 13 amino acids long.

This clonotype showed up just a few times. CDR3 sequence (DNA): TGTGCCAGCAGTTACTCGCTCGCTGGCCATTCCTACGAGCAGTACGTC. This encodes CASSYSLAGHSYEQYV. The V gene is TRBV6-2 or TRBV6-3, the J gene TRBJ2-7; no reliable D call. V was trimmed by 0 bases and J by 1 base, leaving 13 bases between them. This CDR3 region has 16 residues. Germline CDR1 MNHEY, CDR2 SVGEGT.

This clonotype was found a few times. The chain uses TRBV5-1 and TRBJ2-3, with D possibly being TRBD2 (6 bases). In germline, CDR1 is SGHRS, CDR2 YFSETQ. The CDR3 loop spans 16 amino acids. With 2 bases removed from V and 1 base from J, the gap between germline ends came to 14 bases. CDR3 in DNA: TGCGCCAGCAGCTTCTCTGGGACTTTCGGCACAGATACGCAGTATTTT. This sequence encodes CASSFSGTFGTDTQYF.

Ten or more counts support this clonotype. The chain combines TRBV27 with TRBJ2-3; 10 bases fit TRBD1. CDR3 size: 14 residues. From germline, CDR1 is MNHEY and CDR2 SMNVEV (reference sequence). V dropped 5 bases and J dropped 6; count of bases not matched to a gene: 5. CDR3 loop: CASSLGTGADTQYF. The DNA for the CDR3 is TGTGCCAGCAGTCTCGGGACAGGGGCTGATACGCAGTATTTT.

A few counts support this clonotype. V and J are TRBV20-1 and TRBJ2-6; the D is unclear. The germline gives CDR1 DFQATT, CDR2 SNEGSKA (reference sequence). This CDR3 region has 18 residues. Deletions cut 2 bases from V and 0 bases from J, with 17 bases between. The CDR3 DNA is TGCAGTGCTAGATTGTTCCCCTTGGGAAGCTCTGGGGCCAACGTCCTGACTTTC. Translated: CSARLFPLGSSGANVLTF.

This clonotype was detected many times. The CDR3 loop is CASSQGDQLLRGQYF. DNA of the CDR3: TGCGCCAGCAGCCAAGGAGATCAGCTCCTACGAGGGCAGTACTTC. The chain employs TRBV4-1 and TRBJ2-7; D unclear. Germline V gene sequence: CDR1 MGHRA, CDR2 YSYEKL. CDR3 length: 15 residues. Trimming shortened V by 1 base and J by 9 bases, and 19 bases separated the two germline ends.

This clonotype was seen a few times. V and J are TRBV3-1 and TRBJ2-5; 11 nucleotides agree with TRBD2. The V segment lost 1 base and the J segment 7 bases; nucleotides outside the gene matches: 11. Germline V CDR1 and CDR2: LGHDT, YNNKEL (reference sequence). This CDR3 comprises 17 residues. DNA of the CDR3: TGTGCCAGCAGCCAAGGGGGTACTAGCGGGGGCCTAGGGACCCAGTACTTC. Translated: CASSQGGTSGGLGTQYF.

The chain carries TRBV9 and TRBJ2-3, with D possibly matching TRBD1 (6 bases). The CDR3 is made up of 19 amino acids. Germline CDR1 reads SGDLS; CDR2 reads YYNGEE. With 0 bases removed from V and 0 bases from J, the gap between germline ends came to 20 bases. The CDR3 region is CASSVGVTEGQLSTDTQYF. Here the CDR3 DNA reads TGTGCCAGCAGCGTAGGGGTTACCGAAGGACAGCTTAGCACAGATACGCAGTATTTT.

This clonotype was counted between two and nine times. The V and J genes are TRBV6-2 or TRBV6-3 and TRBJ1-1; 8 bases line up with TRBD1. CDR1 MNHEY and CDR2 SVGEGT come from the germline V gene. Trimming cost V 5 bases and J 4 bases; bases outside gene matches: 15. This CDR3 has 17 amino acids. In DNA, the CDR3 is TGTGCCAGCAGTCAGCAAGGGACAGGCGTGGGGTCCACTGAAGCTTTCTTT. As protein: CASSQQGTGVGSTEAFF.

The chain's CDR3 is CSARGLGYYGYTF. The CDR3, as DNA: TGCAGTGCTAGGGGGTTGGGATACTATGGCTACACCTTC. This chain joins TRBV20-1 and TRBJ1-2; D is uncertain. CDR1 is DFQATT, CDR2 SNEGSKA, per germline (reference sequence). The V and J ends lost 3 bases and 3 bases respectively, with 11 bases between them. The CDR3 contains 13 residues.

V gene TRBV20-1 combines with J gene TRBJ2-3; unclear D gene. Germline CDR1 DFQATT, CDR2 SNEGSKA (reference sequence). This CDR3 is 14 amino acids long. Trimming took off 6 bases at V and 2 bases at J, with 15 bases between the two ends. The CDR3 protein is CSAPVGGYTDTQYF. The CDR3 region has the DNA TGCAGTGCCCCTGTGGGCGGCTACACAGATACGCAGTATTTT.

At least ten counts were recorded for this clonotype. The chain combines TRBV3-1 with TRBJ2-1; 8 positions match TRBD2. CDR3 size: 17 residues. Germline V CDR1 and CDR2: LGHDT, YNNKEL (reference sequence). J gave up 0 bases and V 3 bases, and 7 bases lay outside the gene matches. The CDR3 DNA follows: TGTGCCAGCAGCCAGGCCGGCAGCGGGGGCTCCTACAATGAGCAGTTCTTC. Encoded protein: CASSQAGSGGSYNEQFF.

The V gene is TRBV30, the J gene TRBJ2-7, with a tentative D call TRBD2 (6 bases). Germline assignment: CDR1 GTSNPN and CDR2 SVGIG (reference sequence). The ends were cut back, 3 bases at V and 9 bases at J, with 12 bases in the middle. This CDR3 comprises 11 residues. CDR3 nucleotide sequence: TGTGCCTGGAGGGGGGGATCTAGGCAGTACTTC. This sequence encodes CAWRGGSRQYF. The full variable domain, with the rest looked up from reference TRBV30 and TRBJ2-7, is SQTIHQWPATLVQPVGSPLSLECTVEGTSNPNLYWYRQAAGRGLQLLFYSVGIGQISSEVPQNLSASRPQDRQFILSSKKLLLSDSGFYLCAWRGGSRQYFGPGTRLTVT.